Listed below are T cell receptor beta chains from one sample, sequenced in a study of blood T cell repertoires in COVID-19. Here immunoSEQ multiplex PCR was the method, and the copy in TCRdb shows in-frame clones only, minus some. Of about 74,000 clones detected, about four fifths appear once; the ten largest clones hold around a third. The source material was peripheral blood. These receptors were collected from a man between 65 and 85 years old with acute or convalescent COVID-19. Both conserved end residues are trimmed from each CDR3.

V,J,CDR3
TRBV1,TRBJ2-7,TSSQDEREGSYEQY
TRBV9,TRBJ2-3,ASSKGTSGNTQY
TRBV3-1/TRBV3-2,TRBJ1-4,ASSLWDRDEKLF
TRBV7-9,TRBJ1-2,ASSSEGQDYGYT
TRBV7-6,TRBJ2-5,ASSLGQGLQETQY
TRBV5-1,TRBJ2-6,ASNKDRGGQRANVLT
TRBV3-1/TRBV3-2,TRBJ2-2,ASRSGELF
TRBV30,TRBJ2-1,AWSVLGSSYNEQF
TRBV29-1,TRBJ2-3,SVGGLRKDRTDTQY
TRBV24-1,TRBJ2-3,ATRGAGLAGVADTQY
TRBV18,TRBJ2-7,ASSRDREDEQY
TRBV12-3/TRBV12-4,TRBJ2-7,ASSSVGRGEQY
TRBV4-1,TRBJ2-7,ARISLAEAYEQY
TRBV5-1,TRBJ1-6,ASSLGGLGSPLH
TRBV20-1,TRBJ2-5,SALYWETQY
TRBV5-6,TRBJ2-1,ASSLFRANEQF
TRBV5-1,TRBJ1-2,ASSLGSVDSRGGYT
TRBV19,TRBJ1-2,ASSPQGAPVYGYT
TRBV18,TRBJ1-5,ASSPPKAPGGNQPQH
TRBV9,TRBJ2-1,ASSDSGRAYNEQF
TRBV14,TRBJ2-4,ASSQAGTGTLLAKNIQY
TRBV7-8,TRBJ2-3,ASSAGQGSRTDTQY
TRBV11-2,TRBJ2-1,ASSIRSNEQF
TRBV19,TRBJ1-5,ASSASQGARGNQPQH
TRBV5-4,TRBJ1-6,ASSLVSGGGNSPLH
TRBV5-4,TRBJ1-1,AMAPAPDANTEAF
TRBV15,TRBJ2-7,ATSRETGGRAYEQY
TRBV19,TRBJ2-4,ASEGGTSGSGNIQY